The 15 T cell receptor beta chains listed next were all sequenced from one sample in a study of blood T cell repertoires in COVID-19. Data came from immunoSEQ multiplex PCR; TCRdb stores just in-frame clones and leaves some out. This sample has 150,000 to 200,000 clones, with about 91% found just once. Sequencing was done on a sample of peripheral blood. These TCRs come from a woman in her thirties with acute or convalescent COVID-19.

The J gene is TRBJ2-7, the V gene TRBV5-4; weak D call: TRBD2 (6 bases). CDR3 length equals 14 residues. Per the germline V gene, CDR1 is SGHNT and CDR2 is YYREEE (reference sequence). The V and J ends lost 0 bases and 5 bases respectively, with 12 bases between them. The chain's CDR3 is CASSLGGRMDEQYF. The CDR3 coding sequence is TGTGCCAGCAGCTTGGGGGGGAGGATGGACGAGCAGTACTTC.

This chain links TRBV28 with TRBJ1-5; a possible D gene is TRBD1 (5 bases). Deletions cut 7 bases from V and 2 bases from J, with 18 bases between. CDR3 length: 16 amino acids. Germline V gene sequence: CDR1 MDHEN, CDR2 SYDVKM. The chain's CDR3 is CASTTLGGKGNQPQHF. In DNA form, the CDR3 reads TGTGCCAGCACAACGCTGGGGGGGAAGGGCAATCAGCCCCAGCATTTT.

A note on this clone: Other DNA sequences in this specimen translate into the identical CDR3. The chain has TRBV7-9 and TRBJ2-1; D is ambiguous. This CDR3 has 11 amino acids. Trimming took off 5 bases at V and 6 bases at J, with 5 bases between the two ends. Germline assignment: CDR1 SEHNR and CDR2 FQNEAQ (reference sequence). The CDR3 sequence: CASSPRNEQFF. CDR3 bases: TGTGCCAGCAGCCCCCGCAATGAGCAGTTCTTC.

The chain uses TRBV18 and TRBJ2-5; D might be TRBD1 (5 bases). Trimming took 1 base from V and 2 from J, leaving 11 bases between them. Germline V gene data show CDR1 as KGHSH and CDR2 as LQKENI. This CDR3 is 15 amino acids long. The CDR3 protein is CASSPQAGQQETQYF. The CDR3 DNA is TGTGCCAGCTCACCACAGGCAGGGCAACAAGAGACCCAGTACTTC.

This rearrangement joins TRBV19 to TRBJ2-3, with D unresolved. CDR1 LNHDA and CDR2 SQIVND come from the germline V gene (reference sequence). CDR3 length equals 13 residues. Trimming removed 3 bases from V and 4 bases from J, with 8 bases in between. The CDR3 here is CASSIAFSDTQYF. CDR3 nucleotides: TGTGCCAGTAGTATCGCGTTCTCAGATACGCAGTATTTT.

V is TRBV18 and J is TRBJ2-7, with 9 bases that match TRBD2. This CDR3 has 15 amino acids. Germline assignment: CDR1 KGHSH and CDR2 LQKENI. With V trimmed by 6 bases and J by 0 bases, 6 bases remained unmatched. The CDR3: CASSPTSGNSYEQYF. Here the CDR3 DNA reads TGTGCCAGCTCCCCGACTAGCGGCAACTCCTACGAGCAGTACTTC.

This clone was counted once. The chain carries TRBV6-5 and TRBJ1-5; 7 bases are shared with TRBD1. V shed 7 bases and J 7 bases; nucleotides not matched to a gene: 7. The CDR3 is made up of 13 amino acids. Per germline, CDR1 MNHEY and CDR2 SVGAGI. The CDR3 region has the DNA TGTGCCAGCACCCGGACAGGTAGGCAGCCCCAGCATTTT. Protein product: CASTRTGRQPQHF.

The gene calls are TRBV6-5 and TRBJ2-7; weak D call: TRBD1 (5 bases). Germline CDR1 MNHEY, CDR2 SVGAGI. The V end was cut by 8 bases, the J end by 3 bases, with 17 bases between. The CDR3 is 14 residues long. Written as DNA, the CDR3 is TGTGCCAGCTCCCGGTGGGTAGACAGCTACGAGCAGTACTTC. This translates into CASSRWVDSYEQYF.

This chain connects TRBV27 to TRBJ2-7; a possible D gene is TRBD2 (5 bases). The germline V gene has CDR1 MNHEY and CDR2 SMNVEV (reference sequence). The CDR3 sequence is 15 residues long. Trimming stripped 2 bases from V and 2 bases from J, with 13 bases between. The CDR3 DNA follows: TGTGCCAGCAGTTTAATCGGGGTGGTGCCCTACGAGCAGTACTTC. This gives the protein CASSLIGVVPYEQYF.

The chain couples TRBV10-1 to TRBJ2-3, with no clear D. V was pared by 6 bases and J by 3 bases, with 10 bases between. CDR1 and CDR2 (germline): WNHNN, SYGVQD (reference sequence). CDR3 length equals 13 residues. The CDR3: CASSPDWTDTQYF. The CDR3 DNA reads TGCGCCAGCAGCCCCGACTGGACAGATACGCAGTATTTT.

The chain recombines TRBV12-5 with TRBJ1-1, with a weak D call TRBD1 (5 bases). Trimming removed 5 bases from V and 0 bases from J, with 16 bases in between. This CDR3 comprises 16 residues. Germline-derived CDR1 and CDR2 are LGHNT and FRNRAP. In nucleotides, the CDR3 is TGTGCTAGTGGTCGCGGGACGGATCTTGTGAACACTGAAGCTTTCTTT. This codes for CASGRGTDLVNTEAFF. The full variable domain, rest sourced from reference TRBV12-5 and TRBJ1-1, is DARVTQTPRHKVTEMGQEVTMRCQPILGHNTVFWYRQTMMQGLELLAYFRNRAPLDDSGMPKDRFSAEMPDATLATLKIQPSEPRDSAVYFCASGRGTDLVNTEAFFGQGTRLTVV.

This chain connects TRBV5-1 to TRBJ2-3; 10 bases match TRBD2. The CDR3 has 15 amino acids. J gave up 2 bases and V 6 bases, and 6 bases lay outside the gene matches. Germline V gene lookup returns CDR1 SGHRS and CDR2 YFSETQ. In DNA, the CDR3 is TGCGCCAGCAATCTAGCGGGAGCGGACACAGATACGCAGTATTTT. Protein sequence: CASNLAGADTDTQYF.

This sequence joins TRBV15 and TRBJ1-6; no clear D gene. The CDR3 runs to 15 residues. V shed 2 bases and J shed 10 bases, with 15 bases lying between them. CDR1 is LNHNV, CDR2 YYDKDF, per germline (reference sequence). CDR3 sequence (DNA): TGTGCCACCAGCAGAAGTAATATGAACGGGTCACCCCTCCACTTT. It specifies CATSRSNMNGSPLHF.

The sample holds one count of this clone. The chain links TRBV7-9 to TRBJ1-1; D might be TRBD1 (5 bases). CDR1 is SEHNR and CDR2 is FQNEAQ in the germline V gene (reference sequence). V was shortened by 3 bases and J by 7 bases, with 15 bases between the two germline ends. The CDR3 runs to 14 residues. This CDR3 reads CASSFRGTGDEAFF. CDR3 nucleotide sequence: TGTGCCAGCAGCTTTAGGGGCACGGGTGATGAAGCTTTCTTT.

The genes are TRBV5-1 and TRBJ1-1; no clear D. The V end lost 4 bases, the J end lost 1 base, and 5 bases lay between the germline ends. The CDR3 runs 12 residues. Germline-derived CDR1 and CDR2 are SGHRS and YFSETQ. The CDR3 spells CASSGPNTEAFF. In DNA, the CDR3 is TGCGCCAGCAGCGGGCCGAACACTGAAGCTTTCTTT.